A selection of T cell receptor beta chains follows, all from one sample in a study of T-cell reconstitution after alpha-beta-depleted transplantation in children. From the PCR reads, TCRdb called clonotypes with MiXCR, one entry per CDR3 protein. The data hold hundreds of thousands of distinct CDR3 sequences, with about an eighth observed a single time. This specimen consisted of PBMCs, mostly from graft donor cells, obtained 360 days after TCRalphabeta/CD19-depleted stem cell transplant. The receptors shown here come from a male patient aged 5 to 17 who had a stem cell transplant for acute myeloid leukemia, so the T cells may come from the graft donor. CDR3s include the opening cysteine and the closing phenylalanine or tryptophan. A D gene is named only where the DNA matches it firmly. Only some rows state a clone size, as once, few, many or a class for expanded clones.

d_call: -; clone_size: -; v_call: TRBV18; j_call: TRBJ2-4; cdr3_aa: CASSQLAKNIQYF; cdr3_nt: TGTGCCAGCTCTCAGCTAGCCAAAAACATTCAGTACTTC
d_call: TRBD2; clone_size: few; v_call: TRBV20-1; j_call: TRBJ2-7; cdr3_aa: CSAESGASNEQYF; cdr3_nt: TGCAGTGCTGAGAGCGGGGCCTCCAACGAGCAGTACTTC
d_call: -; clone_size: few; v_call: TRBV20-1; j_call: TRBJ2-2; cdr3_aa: CSARVRRELELFF; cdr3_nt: TGCAGTGCTAGAGTCCGACGGGAGTTGGAGCTGTTTTTT
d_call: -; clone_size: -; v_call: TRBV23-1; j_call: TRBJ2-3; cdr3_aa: CASTWGAPYTDTQYF; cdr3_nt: TGCGCCAGCACCTGGGGGGCACCGTACACAGATACGCAGTATTTT
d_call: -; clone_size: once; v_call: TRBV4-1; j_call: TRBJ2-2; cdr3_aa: CASSLPTRPNTGELFF; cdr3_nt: TGCGCCAGCAGCCTCCCGACCCGTCCGAACACCGGGGAGCTGTTTTTT
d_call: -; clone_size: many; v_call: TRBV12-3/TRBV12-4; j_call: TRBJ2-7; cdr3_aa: CASSLTGPLYEQYF; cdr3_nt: TGTGCCAGCAGTTTGACTGGACCACTCTACGAGCAGTACTTC
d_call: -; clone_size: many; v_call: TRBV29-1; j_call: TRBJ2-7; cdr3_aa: CSVETAIGINEQYF; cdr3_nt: TGCAGCGTTGAAACGGCTATCGGTATCAACGAGCAGTACTTC
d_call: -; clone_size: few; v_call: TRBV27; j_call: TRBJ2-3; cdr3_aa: CASSPRALSTDTQYF; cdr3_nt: TGTGCCAGCAGTCCCCGGGCCCTTAGCACAGATACGCAGTATTTT
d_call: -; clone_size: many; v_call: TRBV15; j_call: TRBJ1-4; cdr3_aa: CATSRWNRQNEKLFF; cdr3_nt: TGTGCCACCAGCAGATGGAACCGACAAAATGAAAAACTGTTTTTT
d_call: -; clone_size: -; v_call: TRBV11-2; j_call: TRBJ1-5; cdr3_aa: CASSPIASNQPQHF; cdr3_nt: TGTGCCAGCAGCCCGATAGCAAGCAATCAGCCCCAGCATTTT
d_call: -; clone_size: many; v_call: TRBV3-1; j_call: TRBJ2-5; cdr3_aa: CASSQDIAEETQYF; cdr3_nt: TGTGCCAGCAGCCAAGATATAGCGGAAGAGACCCAGTACTTC
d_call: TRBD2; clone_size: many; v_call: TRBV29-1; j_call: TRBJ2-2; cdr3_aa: CSVDLAGVNTGELFF; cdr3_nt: TGCAGCGTTGATCTAGCGGGAGTTAACACCGGGGAGCTGTTTTTT
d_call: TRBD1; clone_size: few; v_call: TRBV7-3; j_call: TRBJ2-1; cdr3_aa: CASSPRDRGLSEQFF; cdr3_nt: TGTGCCAGCAGCCCCCGGGACAGGGGGCTTAGTGAGCAGTTCTTC
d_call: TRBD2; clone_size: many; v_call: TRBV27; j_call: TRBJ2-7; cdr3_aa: CASSPRTSGRSYEQYF; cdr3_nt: TGTGCCAGCAGTCCCCGGACTAGCGGGAGATCGTACGAGCAGTACTTC
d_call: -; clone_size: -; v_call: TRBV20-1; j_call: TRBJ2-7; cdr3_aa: CSARDFNEQYF; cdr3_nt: TGCAGTGCTAGAGATTTCAACGAGCAGTACTTC
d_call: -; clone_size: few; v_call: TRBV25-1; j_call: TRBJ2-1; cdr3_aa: CASSEFGPGEQFF; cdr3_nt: TGTGCCAGCAGTGAATTTGGCCCCGGCGAGCAGTTCTTC
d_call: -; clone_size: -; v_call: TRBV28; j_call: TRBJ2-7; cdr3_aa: CASSLLYRSYEQYF; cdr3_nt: TGTGCCAGCAGCCTACTCTACAGATCCTACGAGCAGTACTTC
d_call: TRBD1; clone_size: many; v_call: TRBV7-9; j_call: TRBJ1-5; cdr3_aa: CASSPTIGTVSNQPQHF; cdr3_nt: TGTGCCAGCAGCCCCACGATAGGGACAGTTAGCAATCAGCCCCAGCATTTT
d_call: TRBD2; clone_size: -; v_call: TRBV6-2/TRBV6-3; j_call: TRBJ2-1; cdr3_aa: CASSYRAGAGGPYNEQFF; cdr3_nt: TGTGCCAGCAGTTACAGGGCCGGAGCGGGAGGGCCCTACAATGAGCAGTTCTTC
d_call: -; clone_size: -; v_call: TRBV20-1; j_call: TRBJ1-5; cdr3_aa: CSARGVGNVLQPQHF; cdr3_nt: TGCAGTGCTAGAGGAGTCGGAAACGTACTTCAGCCCCAGCATTTT
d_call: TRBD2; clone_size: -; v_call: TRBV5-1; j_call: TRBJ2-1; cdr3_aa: CSSSSRTSGDNEQFF; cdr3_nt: TGCTCCAGCAGCTCCCGGACTAGCGGAGACAATGAGCAGTTCTTC
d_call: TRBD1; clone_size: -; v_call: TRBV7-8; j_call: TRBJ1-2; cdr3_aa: CASSLQGVDGYTF; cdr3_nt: TGTGCCAGCAGCCTACAGGGGGTGGATGGCTACACCTTC
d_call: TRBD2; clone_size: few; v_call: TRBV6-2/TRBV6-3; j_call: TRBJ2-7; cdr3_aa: CASSYSLRLADVYEQYF; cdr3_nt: TGTGCCAGCAGTTACTCGCTCCGACTAGCGGACGTTTACGAGCAGTACTTC
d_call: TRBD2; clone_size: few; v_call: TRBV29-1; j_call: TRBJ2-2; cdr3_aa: CSVDGGEGFSGTNTGELFF; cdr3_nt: TGCAGCGTTGATGGGGGAGAGGGATTTAGCGGGACCAACACCGGGGAGCTGTTTTTT
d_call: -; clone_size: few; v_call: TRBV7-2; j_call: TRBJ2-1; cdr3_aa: CASNGPGLYNEQFF; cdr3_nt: TGTGCCAGCAACGGACCGGGACTTTACAATGAGCAGTTCTTC
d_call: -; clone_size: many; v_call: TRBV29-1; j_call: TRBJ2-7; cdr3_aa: CSVDVWGSLSYEQYF; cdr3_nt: TGCAGCGTTGACGTGTGGGGCAGCCTCTCCTACGAGCAGTACTTC
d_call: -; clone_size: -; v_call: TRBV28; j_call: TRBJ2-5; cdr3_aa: CASSLETAIRGTQYF; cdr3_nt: TGTGCCAGCAGTTTAGAGACAGCAATTCGCGGGACCCAGTACTTC
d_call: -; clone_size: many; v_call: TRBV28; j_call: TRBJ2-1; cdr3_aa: CASSLSAGWIDEQFF; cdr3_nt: TGTGCCAGCAGTTTATCGGCGGGATGGATTGATGAGCAGTTCTTC
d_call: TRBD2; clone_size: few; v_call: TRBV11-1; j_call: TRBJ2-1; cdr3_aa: CASSLGLAGGSRTYNEQFF; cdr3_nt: TGTGCCAGCAGCTTAGGACTAGCGGGAGGATCCCGGACCTACAATGAGCAGTTCTTC
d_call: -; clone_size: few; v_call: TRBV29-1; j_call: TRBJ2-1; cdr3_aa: CSFWGTYNEQFF; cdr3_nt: TGCAGTTTCTGGGGGACCTACAATGAGCAGTTCTTC
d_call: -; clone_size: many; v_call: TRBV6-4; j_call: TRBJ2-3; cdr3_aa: CASRLASSTDTQYF; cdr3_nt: TGTGCCAGCAGGCTGGCGTCTAGCACAGATACGCAGTATTTT
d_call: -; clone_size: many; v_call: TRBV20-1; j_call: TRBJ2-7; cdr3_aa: CSARDPSRYEQYF; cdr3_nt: TGCAGTGCTAGAGACCCTAGCCGCTACGAGCAGTACTTC
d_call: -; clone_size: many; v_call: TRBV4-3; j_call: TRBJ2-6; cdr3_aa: CASSQVPSLTGANVLTF; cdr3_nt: TGCGCCAGCAGCCAAGTTCCTAGTTTAACTGGGGCCAACGTCCTGACTTTC
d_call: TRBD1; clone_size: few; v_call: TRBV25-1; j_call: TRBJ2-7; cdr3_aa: CASSEYDRGGTYEQYF; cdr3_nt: TGTGCCAGCAGTGAATACGACAGGGGTGGAACCTACGAGCAGTACTTC
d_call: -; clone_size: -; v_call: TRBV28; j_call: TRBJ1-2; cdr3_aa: CASSLTGLAYGYTF; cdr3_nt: TGTGCCAGCAGTTTAACAGGGTTGGCCTATGGCTACACCTTC
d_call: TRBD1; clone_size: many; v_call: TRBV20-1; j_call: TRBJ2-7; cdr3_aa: CSASWTGNEQYF; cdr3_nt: TGCAGTGCTAGCTGGACAGGGAACGAGCAGTACTTC
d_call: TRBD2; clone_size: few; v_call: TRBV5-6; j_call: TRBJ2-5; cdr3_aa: CASSSASGQETQYF; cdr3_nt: TGTGCCAGCAGCTCCGCTAGCGGGCAAGAGACCCAGTACTTC
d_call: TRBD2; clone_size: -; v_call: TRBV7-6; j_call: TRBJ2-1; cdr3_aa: CASSLFSGSFNEQFF; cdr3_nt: TGTGCCAGCAGCTTGTTTAGCGGGAGTTTTAATGAGCAGTTCTTC
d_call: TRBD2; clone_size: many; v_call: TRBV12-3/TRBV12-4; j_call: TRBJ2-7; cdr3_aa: CASSYRTSGSYEQYF; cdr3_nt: TGTGCCAGCAGCTATCGGACTAGCGGGTCTTACGAGCAGTACTTC
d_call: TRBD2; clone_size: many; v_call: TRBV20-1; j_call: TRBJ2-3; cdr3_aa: CSAGGITDTQYF; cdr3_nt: TGCAGTGCCGGGGGGATCACAGATACGCAGTATTTT
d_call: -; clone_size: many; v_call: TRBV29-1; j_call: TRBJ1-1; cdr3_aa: CSVEDLWGTGEDTEAFF; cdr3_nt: TGCAGCGTTGAAGATCTCTGGGGAACGGGCGAGGACACTGAAGCTTTCTTT
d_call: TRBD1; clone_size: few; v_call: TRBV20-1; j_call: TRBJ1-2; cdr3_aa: CSADPGGGLSYGYTF; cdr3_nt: TGCAGTGCTGATCCAGGGGGCGGTTTGAGCTATGGCTACACCTTC
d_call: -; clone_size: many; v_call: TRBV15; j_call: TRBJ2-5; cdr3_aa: CATSRDLGETQYF; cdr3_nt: TGTGCCACCAGCAGAGATCTCGGAGAGACCCAGTACTTC
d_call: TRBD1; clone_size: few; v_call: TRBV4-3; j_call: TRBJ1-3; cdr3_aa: CASSPDGDSGNTIYF; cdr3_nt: TGCGCCAGCAGCCCGGACGGGGACAGTGGAAACACCATATATTTT
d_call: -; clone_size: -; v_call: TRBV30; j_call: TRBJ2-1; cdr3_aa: CAWNGHDNYNEQFF; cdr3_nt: TGTGCCTGGAACGGGCATGATAACTACAATGAGCAGTTCTTC
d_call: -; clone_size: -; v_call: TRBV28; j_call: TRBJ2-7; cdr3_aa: CASSLGGAWEQYF; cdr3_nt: TGTGCCAGCAGCCTTGGGGGGGCGTGGGAGCAGTACTTC
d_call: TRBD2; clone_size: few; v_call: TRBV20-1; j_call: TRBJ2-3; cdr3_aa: CSARVAGGPRDTQYF; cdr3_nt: TGCAGTGCTAGAGTCGCGGGAGGGCCCAGAGATACGCAGTATTTT
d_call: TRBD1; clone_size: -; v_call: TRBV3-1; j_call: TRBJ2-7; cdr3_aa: CASSKMQGAKNEQYF; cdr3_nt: TGTGCCAGCAGCAAGATGCAGGGGGCGAAGAACGAGCAGTACTTC
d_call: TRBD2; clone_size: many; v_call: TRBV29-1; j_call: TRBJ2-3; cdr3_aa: CSVDLLAGVPDTQYF; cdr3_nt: TGCAGCGTTGACCTACTAGCGGGAGTCCCAGATACGCAGTATTTT
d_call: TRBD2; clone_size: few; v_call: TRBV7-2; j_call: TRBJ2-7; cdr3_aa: CASSSAGTSGNQLPYEQYF; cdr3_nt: TGTGCCAGCAGCTCCGCAGGGACTAGCGGGAACCAGCTACCTTACGAGCAGTACTTC
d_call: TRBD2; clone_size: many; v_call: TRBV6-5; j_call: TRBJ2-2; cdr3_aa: CASSYWRGTNTGELFF; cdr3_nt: TGTGCCAGCAGTTACTGGCGGGGGACGAACACCGGGGAGCTGTTTTTT
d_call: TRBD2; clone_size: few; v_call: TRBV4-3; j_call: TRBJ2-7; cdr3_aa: CASSQEGLAAIGYEQYF; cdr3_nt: TGCGCCAGCAGCCAAGAGGGACTAGCGGCTATCGGCTACGAGCAGTACTTC
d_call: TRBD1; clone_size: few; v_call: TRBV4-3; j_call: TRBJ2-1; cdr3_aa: CASSHLPGQGYMQFF; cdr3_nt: TGCGCCAGCAGCCACTTACCGGGACAGGGGTATATGCAGTTCTTC
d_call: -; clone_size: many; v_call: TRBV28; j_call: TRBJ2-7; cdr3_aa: CASSSQLLGGAEQYF; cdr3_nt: TGTGCCAGCAGTTCCCAATTGCTGGGTGGGGCCGAGCAGTACTTC
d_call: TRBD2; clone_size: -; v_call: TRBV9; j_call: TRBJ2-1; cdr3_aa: CASSFGSGRYEQFF; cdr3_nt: TGTGCCAGCAGCTTCGGTAGCGGGAGGTATGAGCAGTTCTTC
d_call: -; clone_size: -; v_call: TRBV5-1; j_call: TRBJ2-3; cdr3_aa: CASSSPGTAGDTQYF; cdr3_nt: TGCGCCAGCAGCTCACCCGGGACCGCAGGCGATACGCAGTATTTT
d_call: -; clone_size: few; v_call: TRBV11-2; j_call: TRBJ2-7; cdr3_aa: CASSLDPTGAGYEQYF; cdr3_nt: TGTGCCAGCAGCTTAGATCCCACGGGAGCCGGCTACGAGCAGTACTTC
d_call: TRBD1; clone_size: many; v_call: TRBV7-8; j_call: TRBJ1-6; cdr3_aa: CASSPQGSYNSPLHF; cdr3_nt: TGTGCCAGCAGCCCACAGGGGAGTTATAATTCACCCCTCCACTTT
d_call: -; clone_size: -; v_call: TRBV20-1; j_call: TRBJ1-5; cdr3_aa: CSARGGGNQPQHF; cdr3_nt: TGCAGTGCTAGAGGAGGGGGGAATCAGCCCCAGCATTTT
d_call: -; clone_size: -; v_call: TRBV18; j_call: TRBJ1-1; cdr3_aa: CASSPQQDYLNTEAFF; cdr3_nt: TGTGCCAGCTCACCACAACAGGATTATTTGAACACTGAAGCTTTCTTT